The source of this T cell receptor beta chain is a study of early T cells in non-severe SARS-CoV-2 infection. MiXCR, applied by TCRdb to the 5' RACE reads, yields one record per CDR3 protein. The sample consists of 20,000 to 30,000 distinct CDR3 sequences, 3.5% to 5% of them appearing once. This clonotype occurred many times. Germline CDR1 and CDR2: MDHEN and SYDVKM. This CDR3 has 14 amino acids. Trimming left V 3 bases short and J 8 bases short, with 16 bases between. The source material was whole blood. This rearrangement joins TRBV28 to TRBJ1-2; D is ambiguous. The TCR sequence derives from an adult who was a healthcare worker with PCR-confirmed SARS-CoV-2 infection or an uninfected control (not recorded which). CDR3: CASSFPDGFAGYTF. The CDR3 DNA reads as TGTGCCAGCAGTTTCCCGGACGGTTTTGCGGGCTACACCTTC.